This TCR beta chain was obtained from a study of shared clonotypes between healthy human individuals. Study-wide points: Donors were few, which limited the genetic and exposure-history diversity represented.

The method was immunoSEQ multiplex PCR; TCRdb's version includes in-frame clones alone and lacks a portion of them. This sample has hundreds of thousands of clones, with more than 75% found just once. Every donor was a Caucasian adult from Nashville, Tennessee. Per the germline V gene, CDR1 is MNHEY and CDR2 is SMNVEV (reference sequence). V was clipped by 6 bases and J by 2 bases, with 6 bases between them. The CDR3 covers 12 residues. As to this clone: The antigen is not known.

Sequencing was carried out using memory CD8+ T cells sorted from blood. Subset described: CD45RO+ cells pooled with CCR7-negative TemRA cells. This rearrangement joins TRBV27 to TRBJ2-3; D uncertain. This clonotype originated in a man between 18 and 29 years old in good health. This CDR3 reads CASRTLTDTQYF. The CDR3 DNA reads TGTGCCAGCAGGACGCTCACAGATACGCAGTATTTT.